One and the same sample provided the 29 T cell receptor beta chains below, sequenced in a study of blood T cell repertoires in COVID-19. Sequenced by immunoSEQ multiplex PCR; TCRdb stores in-frame clones only, minus some. This sample has over 150,000 clones, with around 80% found just once. The source material was peripheral blood. Every receptor here comes from a woman in her 40s with COVID-19, enrolled during active disease.

The genes are TRBV27 and TRBJ2-3; possible D gene TRBD1, 6 bases. The CDR3 consists of 13 residues. Trimming pared 10 bases from V and 0 bases from J, leaving 11 bases between. The germline V gene has CDR1 MNHEY and CDR2 SMNVEV (reference sequence). CDR3 protein: CAIRDISTDTQYF. In DNA, the CDR3 is TGTGCCATCCGGGACATAAGCACAGATACGCAGTATTTT.

V usage is TRBV14 and J usage is TRBJ1-6, with D perhaps matching TRBD1 (5 bases). Germline CDR1 SGHDN, CDR2 FVKESK. This CDR3 contains 13 residues. The V end was cut by 4 bases, the J end by 9 bases, with 10 bases between. The CDR3 sequence is CASSLGRGSPLHF. DNA for the CDR3: TGTGCCAGCAGCCTGGGGAGGGGTTCACCCCTCCACTTT.

V usage is TRBV5-4 and J usage is TRBJ1-5; D not resolved. V lost 0 bases, J lost 3 bases, and 7 bases lay in between. This CDR3 comprises 14 residues. Germline assignment: CDR1 SGHNT and CDR2 YYREEE (reference sequence). This chain's CDR3 is CASSLAGVNQPQHF. In DNA form, the CDR3 reads TGTGCCAGCAGCTTGGCCGGGGTCAATCAGCCCCAGCATTTT.

The genes are TRBV5-8 and TRBJ2-5, with D possibly being TRBD1 (7 bases). Germline V gene lookup returns CDR1 SGHTS and CDR2 YDEGEE. The V gene lost 3 bases and the J gene lost 4 bases, with 19 bases spanning the gap. This CDR3 contains 16 residues. The chain's CDR3 is CASSSSRRGRGETQYF. CDR3 bases: TGTGCCAGCAGCTCCTCCCGGAGGGGGCGAGGAGAGACCCAGTACTTC.

V is TRBV2 and J is TRBJ2-2; tentative D call: TRBD2 (6 bases). This CDR3 is 14 amino acids long. Germline V gene lookup returns CDR1 SNHLY and CDR2 FYNNEI. V shed 7 bases and J shed 5 bases, with 14 bases lying between them. In nucleotides, the CDR3 is TGTGCCAGCACCCAACGTGGGGGGACCGGGGAGCTGTTTTTT. It yields the protein CASTQRGGTGELFF.

The V call is TRBV24-1, the J call TRBJ1-2, with 11 bases that match TRBD1. This CDR3 contains 18 residues. J was trimmed by 0 bases and V by 4 bases; bases with no gene match: 9. CDR1 and CDR2 from the germline V gene are KGHDR and SFDVKD. The CDR3 bases are TGTGCCACCAGTGACGGACCCGGGACAGGGGGGACTAACTATGGCTACACCTTC. Encoded protein: CATSDGPGTGGTNYGYTF.

The chain couples TRBV19 to TRBJ1-2; 7 bases map to TRBD1. Germline V gene lookup returns CDR1 LNHDA and CDR2 SQIVND (reference sequence). This CDR3 has 13 amino acids. Unmatched junction bases numbered 7, after V lost 7 bases and J lost 5 bases. Here the CDR3 DNA reads TGTGCCAGTAACGACAGGGTTGGATATGGCTACACCTTC. This gives the protein CASNDRVGYGYTF.

This clone has only one observation. This chain uses TRBV27 with TRBJ2-1; maybe TRBD2 (5 bases). The CDR3 length is 13 residues. V lost 7 bases and J 1 base, leaving 8 bases between the germline ends. The germline gives CDR1 MNHEY, CDR2 SMNVEV (reference sequence). CDR3: CASTRGSYNEQFF. For the CDR3, the DNA is TGTGCCAGCACCCGAGGGTCCTACAATGAGCAGTTCTTC.

The chain is built from TRBV4-1 and TRBJ2-2; D call uncertain. Germline V CDR1 and CDR2: MGHRA, YSYEKL. This CDR3 contains 14 residues. Trimming pared 4 bases from V and 4 bases from J, leaving 10 bases between. CDR3 DNA sequence: TGCGCCAGCAGCCTGGCTCCGGGCACCGGGGAGCTGTTTTTT. This sequence encodes CASSLAPGTGELFF.

The CDR3 loop reads CASSPTPGQGYGYTF. The CDR3 DNA is TGTGCCAGTAGTCCGACACCGGGACAGGGTTATGGCTACACCTTC. This sequence joins TRBV19 and TRBJ1-2; TRBD1 matches at 9 bases. Germline V gene data show CDR1 as LNHDA and CDR2 as SQIVND (reference sequence). V dropped 5 bases and J dropped 5; count of bases not matched to a gene: 9. The CDR3 covers 15 residues.

In its sample, this clone was seen a few times. The chain uses TRBV21-1 and TRBJ1-4; the table's D call of TRBD1 was not tested on the DNA. TRBV21-1 is assigned pseudogene status. CDR3 length: 12 residues. Here the CDR3 DNA reads TGTGCCAGCAGGTCAGGGGCTGAAAAACTGTTTTTT. This sequence encodes CASRSGAEKLFF.

This clone was recorded once. This chain uses TRBV5-6 with TRBJ2-5; tentatively, D is TRBD2 (6 bases). CDR1 is SGHDT, CDR2 YYEEEE, per germline. V was pared by 6 bases and J by 2 bases, with 11 bases between. This CDR3 spans 13 amino acids. CDR3 protein: CASTPEGQETQYF. Here the CDR3 DNA reads TGTGCCAGCACCCCGGAGGGGCAAGAGACCCAGTACTTC.

V usage is TRBV5-1 and J usage is TRBJ1-3; 7 bases agree with TRBD1. V was pared by 0 bases and J by 4 bases, with 4 bases of the junction left unmatched. The germline V gene has CDR1 SGHRS and CDR2 YFSETQ. The CDR3 sequence is 15 residues long. CDR3 amino acids: CASSLATGLGNTIYF. DNA of the CDR3: TGCGCCAGCAGCTTGGCGACAGGGCTAGGAAACACCATATATTTT.

The rearrangement joins TRBV6-1 to TRBJ1-2, with D unresolved. Trimming removed 1 base from V and 6 bases from J, with 18 bases in between. Looked up from germline, CDR1 is MNHNS and CDR2 is SASEGT. The CDR3 covers 16 residues. DNA of the CDR3: TGTGCCAGCAGTGAAGTCCCCCAGGTGGTGCTGGATGGCTACACCTTC. This encodes CASSEVPQVVLDGYTF.

J is TRBJ2-7 and V is TRBV12-3 or TRBV12-4; a possible D gene is TRBD1 (6 bases). The CDR3 extends over 13 amino acids. With 3 bases removed from V and 4 bases from J, the gap between germline ends came to 10 bases. The CDR3 is CASSFNQGYEQYF. CDR3 DNA: TGTGCCAGCAGTTTTAACCAGGGGTACGAGCAGTACTTC.

The V call is TRBV2, the J call TRBJ1-6, with 7 bases fitting TRBD1. The CDR3 contains 15 residues. The germline V gene encodes CDR1 SNHLY and CDR2 FYNNEI. The V gene end was trimmed by 6 bases and the J gene end by 7 bases; junction bases not matched to a gene: 9. CDR3 sequence (DNA): TGTGCCAGCAGGGCGGGACAGCGAAAAAATTCACCCCTCCACTTT. This gives the protein CASRAGQRKNSPLHF.

This clone was detected a few times. The CDR3 region is CASRGQGWHEKLFF. CDR3 DNA: TGTGCCAGCAGGGGACAGGGATGGCACGAAAAACTGTTTTTT. J is TRBJ1-4 and V is TRBV6-5, with TRBD1 matching 9 bases. The CDR3 is 14 amino acids. V lost 6 bases, J lost 8 bases, and 7 bases stayed unmatched. The germline V gene encodes CDR1 MNHEY and CDR2 SVGAGI.

This clone was recorded only once. The rearrangement joins TRBV28 to TRBJ2-7; TRBD2 agrees at 11 bases. This CDR3 has 15 residues. Per the germline V gene, CDR1 is MDHEN and CDR2 is SYDVKM. J was trimmed by 5 bases and V by 5 bases; bases with no gene match: 8. The chain's CDR3 is CASSQVSGRAHEQYF. The CDR3 DNA reads as TGTGCCAGCAGTCAAGTTAGCGGGAGGGCCCACGAGCAGTACTTC.

This clone was observed a single time. The V gene is TRBV5-5, the J gene TRBJ2-7; D not resolved. The germline CDR1 and CDR2 sequences are SGHKS and YYEKEE (reference sequence). Trimming left V 0 bases short and J 3 bases short, with 7 bases between. The CDR3 is 13 amino acids. DNA of the CDR3: TGTGCCAGCAGCTTGGAACAGTTCTACGAGCAGTACTTC. This codes for CASSLEQFYEQYF.

The DNA for the CDR3 is TGTGCCAGCGTCAGACTAGCGGGGCTCACCGGGGAGCTGTTTTTT. This codes for CASVRLAGLTGELFF. The chain uses TRBV19 and TRBJ2-2, with 11 bases fitting TRBD2. This CDR3 is built from 15 residues. Germline V CDR1 and CDR2: LNHDA, SQIVND (reference sequence). Trimming took 9 bases from V and 4 from J; bases not matched to a gene: 7.

This CDR3 is CASSPNGRGATNEKLFF. CDR3 DNA sequence: TGTGCCAGCAGCCCTAATGGCCGGGGAGCAACTAATGAAAAACTGTTTTTT. V is TRBV5-5 and J is TRBJ1-4, with D uncertain. CDR1 is SGHKS and CDR2 is YYEKEE in the germline V gene (reference sequence). This CDR3 has 17 amino acids. Trimming removed 4 bases from V and 0 bases from J, with 16 bases in between.

This clone appeared many times. This chain joins TRBV5-4 and TRBJ2-1, with no clear D. Trimming pared 3 bases from V and 6 bases from J, leaving 4 bases between. CDR1 and CDR2 from the germline V gene are SGHNT and YYREEE (reference sequence). The CDR3 is 11 residues long. CDR3 DNA sequence: TGTGCCAGCAGCTCTCTCAATGAGCAGTTCTTC. Protein product: CASSSLNEQFF.

The V gene is TRBV5-1, the J gene TRBJ2-2, with 7 bases matching TRBD1. The V and J ends lost 0 bases and 8 bases, in that order; junction bases with no gene match: 7. The CDR3 totals 15 residues. The germline V gene has CDR1 SGHRS and CDR2 YFSETQ. CDR3 sequence: CASSLVTGTEGELFF. The CDR3 coding sequence is TGCGCCAGCAGCTTGGTCACCGGGACAGAGGGGGAGCTGTTTTTT.

J is TRBJ2-2 and V is TRBV6-1; 8 nucleotides line up with TRBD2. The CDR3 contains 15 residues. Germline V gene sequence: CDR1 MNHNS, CDR2 SASEGT. V gave up 11 bases and J gave up 1 base; unmatched junction bases: 9. Here the CDR3 reads CAGSRSGRNTGELFF. For the CDR3, the DNA is TGTGCCGGCTCTCGAAGCGGGAGGAACACCGGGGAGCTGTTTTTT.

The J gene is TRBJ1-2, the V gene TRBV27; the match to TRBD1 covers 9 bases. The CDR3 loop spans 16 amino acids. The V segment lost 4 bases and the J segment 4 bases; nucleotides outside the gene matches: 10. Germline V CDR1 and CDR2: MNHEY, SMNVEV (reference sequence). In nucleotides, the CDR3 is TGTGCCAGCAGTTCAATCAGGGGGGACAGGGCCTATGGCTACACCTTC. This encodes CASSSIRGDRAYGYTF.

The sample holds one count of this clone. The chain is built from TRBV6-5 and TRBJ1-3; the D gene is possibly TRBD1 (6 bases). This CDR3 is 16 amino acids long. The germline V and J ends were trimmed by 2 bases and 5 bases, with 16 bases remaining between them. The germline CDR1 and CDR2 sequences are MNHEY and SVGAGI. In DNA, the CDR3 is TGTGCCAGCAGTTACCTATCGGGGGGCAAAAGAAACACCATATATTTT. It encodes CASSYLSGGKRNTIYF.

The J gene is TRBJ2-7, the V gene TRBV12-3 or TRBV12-4, with a possible D match to TRBD2 (5 bases). The CDR3 is 13 amino acids. The V and J ends lost 6 bases and 2 bases respectively, with 11 bases between them. CDR3 amino acids: CASSRGYTYEQYF. CDR3 in DNA: TGTGCCAGCAGCCGCGGGTATACCTACGAGCAGTACTTC.

This chain uses TRBV27 with TRBJ1-4, with TRBD1 as a possible D gene (5 bases). The V end lost 6 bases, the J end lost 0 bases, and 11 bases lay between the germline ends. The CDR3 has 15 residues. Germline V lookup: CDR1 MNHEY, CDR2 SMNVEV (reference sequence). This chain's CDR3 is CASRLEGATNEKLFF. The CDR3 bases are TGTGCCAGCAGATTAGAAGGGGCAACTAATGAAAAACTGTTTTTT.

V is TRBV20-1 and J is TRBJ2-1; a weak D match, TRBD2 (6 bases). Germline-derived CDR1 and CDR2 are DFQATT and SNEGSKA (reference sequence). The CDR3 has 11 amino acids. V lost 6 bases to trimming and J lost 14 bases, with 17 bases between them. For the CDR3, the DNA is TGCAGTGCGTACCGGGAAGGGGAGGAGTTCTTC. Amino acid sequence: CSAYREGEEFF.